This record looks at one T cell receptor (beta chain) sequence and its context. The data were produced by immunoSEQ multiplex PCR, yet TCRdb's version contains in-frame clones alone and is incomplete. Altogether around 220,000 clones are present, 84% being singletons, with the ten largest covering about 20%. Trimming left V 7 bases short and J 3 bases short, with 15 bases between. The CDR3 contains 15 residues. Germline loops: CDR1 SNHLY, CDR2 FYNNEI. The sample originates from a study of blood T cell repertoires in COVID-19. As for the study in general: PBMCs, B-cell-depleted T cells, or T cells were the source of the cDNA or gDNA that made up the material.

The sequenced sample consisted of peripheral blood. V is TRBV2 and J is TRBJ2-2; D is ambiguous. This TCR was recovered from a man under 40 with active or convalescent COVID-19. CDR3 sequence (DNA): TGTGCCAGCATCCGAGCTTTTACAGACACCGGGGAGCTGTTTTTT. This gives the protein CASIRAFTDTGELFF.